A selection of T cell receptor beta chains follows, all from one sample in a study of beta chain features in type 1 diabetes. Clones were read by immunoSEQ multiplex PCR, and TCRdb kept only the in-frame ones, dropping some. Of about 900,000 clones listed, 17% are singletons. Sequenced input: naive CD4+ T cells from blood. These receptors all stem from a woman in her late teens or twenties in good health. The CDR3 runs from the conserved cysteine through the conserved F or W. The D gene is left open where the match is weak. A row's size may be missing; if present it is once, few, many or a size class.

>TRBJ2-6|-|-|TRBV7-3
CASSTYPGAGVNVLTF
TGTGCCAGCAGCACTTATCCAGGGGCTGGGGTCAACGTCCTGACTTTC
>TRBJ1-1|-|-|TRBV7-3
CASSLYRGSRPEAFF
TGTGCCAGCAGCTTATACCGGGGATCGAGGCCTGAAGCTTTCTTT
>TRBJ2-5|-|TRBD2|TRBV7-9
CAGGTSGTLQETQYF
TGTGCCGGTGGGACTAGCGGGACGCTTCAAGAGACCCAGTACTTC
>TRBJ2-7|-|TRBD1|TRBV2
CASTPGQGAYEQYF
TGTGCCAGCACCCCGGGACAGGGGGCTTACGAGCAGTACTTC
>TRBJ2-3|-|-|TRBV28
CASNVGEDTQYF
TGTGCCAGCAACGTGGGAGAAGATACGCAGTATTTT
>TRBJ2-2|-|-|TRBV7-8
CASSQNYGGLTGELFF
TGTGCCAGCAGCCAAAATTACGGGGGATTAACCGGGGAGCTGTTTTTT
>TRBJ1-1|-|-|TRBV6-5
CASRVRGGGTEAFF
TGTGCCAGCAGGGTCAGGGGAGGGGGCACTGAAGCTTTCTTT
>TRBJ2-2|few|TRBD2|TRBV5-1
CASSLLGEGRTGELFF
TGCGCCAGCAGCTTGCTAGGGGAGGGCCGGACCGGGGAGCTGTTTTTT
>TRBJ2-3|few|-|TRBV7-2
CASSLKHGPTDTQYF
TGTGCCAGCAGCTTAAAACATGGTCCCACAGATACGCAGTATTTT
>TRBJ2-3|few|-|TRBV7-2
CASSLRPVDGHPSTDTQYF
TGTGCCAGCAGCTTAAGGCCCGTAGACGGTCACCCTAGCACAGATACGCAGTATTTT
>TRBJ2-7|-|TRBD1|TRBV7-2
CAKTDRDRTYEQYF
TGTGCCAAAACTGACAGGGATCGAACCTACGAGCAGTACTTC
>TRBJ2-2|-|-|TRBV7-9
CASSSDSTGELFF
TGTGCCAGCAGCTCGGATTCGACCGGGGAGCTGTTTTTT
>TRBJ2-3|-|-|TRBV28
CAILAAGTDTQYF
TGTGCCATCCTGGCCGCGGGCACAGATACGCAGTATTTT
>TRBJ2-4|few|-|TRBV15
CATRGPPTNIQYF
TGTGCCACCAGGGGACCCCCCACGAACATTCAGTACTTC
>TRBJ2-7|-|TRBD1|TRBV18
CASSISRDSYEQYF
TGTGCCAGCTCAATTAGCCGGGACAGCTACGAGCAGTACTTC
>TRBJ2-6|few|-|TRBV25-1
CASSDLAGRDSGANVLTF
TGTGCCAGCAGTGACCTTGCTGGGCGAGACTCTGGGGCCAACGTCCTGACTTTC
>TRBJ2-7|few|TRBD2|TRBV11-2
CASSHRVAGGEQYF
TGTGCCAGCAGCCATCGGGTGGCGGGAGGGGAGCAGTACTTC
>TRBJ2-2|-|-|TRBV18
CASSPADAGELFF
TGTGCCAGCTCACCAGCTGACGCCGGGGAGCTGTTTTTT
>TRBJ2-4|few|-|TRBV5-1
CASSTGLPENIQYF
TGCGCCAGCAGCACCGGACTACCGGAAAACATTCAGTACTTC
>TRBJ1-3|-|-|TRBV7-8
CASSLVVPGNTIYF
TGTGCCAGCAGCTTAGTGGTGCCTGGAAACACCATATATTTT
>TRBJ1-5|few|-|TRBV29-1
CSVEENSNQPQHF
TGCAGCGTTGAAGAAAACAGCAATCAGCCCCAGCATTTT
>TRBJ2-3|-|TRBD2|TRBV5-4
CASSWAPSGRTDTQYF
TGTGCCAGCAGCTGGGCCCCTAGCGGGAGGACAGATACGCAGTATTTT
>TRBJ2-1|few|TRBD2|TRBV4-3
CASSLTSGMYNEQFF
TGCGCCAGCAGCTTGACTAGCGGTATGTACAATGAGCAGTTCTTC
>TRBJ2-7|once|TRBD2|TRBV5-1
CASSSQRAGDGYGQYF
TGCGCCAGCAGCTCGCAGCGGGCGGGAGACGGATACGGGCAGTACTTC
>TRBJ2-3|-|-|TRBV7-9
CASSLALLGTDTQYF
TGTGCCAGCAGCTTAGCGCTGCTCGGTACAGATACGCAGTATTTT
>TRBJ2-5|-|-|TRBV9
CASSVSGFQETQYF
TGTGCCAGCAGCGTAAGCGGTTTCCAAGAGACCCAGTACTTC
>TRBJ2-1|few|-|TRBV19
CASSMAGISYNEQFF
TGTGCCAGTAGTATGGCTGGGATATCCTACAATGAGCAGTTCTTC
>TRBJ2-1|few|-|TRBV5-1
CASSGTAYNEQFF
TGCGCCAGCAGCGGGACCGCCTACAATGAGCAGTTCTTC
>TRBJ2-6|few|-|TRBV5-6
CASSSILSLGANVLTF
TGTGCCAGCAGCTCAATATTGTCCTTAGGGGCCAACGTCCTGACTTTC
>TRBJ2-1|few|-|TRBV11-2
CASSLDFRDQSVEQFF
TGTGCCAGCAGCTTAGATTTCCGGGATCAGTCGGTTGAGCAGTTCTTC
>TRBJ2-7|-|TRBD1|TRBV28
CASSLSDRGNQYF
TGTGCCAGCAGTTTATCAGACAGGGGAAATCAGTACTTC
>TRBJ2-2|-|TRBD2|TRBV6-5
CASSTRGLVVGELFF
TGTGCCAGCAGTACAAGGGGACTAGTTGTCGGGGAGCTGTTTTTT
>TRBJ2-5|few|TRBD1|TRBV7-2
CASSRQGQETQYF
TGTGCCAGCAGCCGACAGGGTCAAGAGACCCAGTACTTC
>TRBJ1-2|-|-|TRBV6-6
CASSYSRTAYGYTF
TGTGCCAGCAGTTACTCGCGGACAGCTTATGGCTACACCTTC
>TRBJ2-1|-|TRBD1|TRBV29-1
CSVRRRDSNNEQFF
TGCAGCGTTCGCCGCCGGGACAGCAACAATGAGCAGTTCTTC
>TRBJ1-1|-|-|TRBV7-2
CASSVTAEAFF
TGTGCCAGCAGCGTCACAGCTGAAGCTTTCTTT